The 27 T cell receptor beta chains below come from one sample, sequenced in a study of shared clonotypes between healthy human individuals. This table comes from immunoSEQ multiplex PCR, and its TCRdb copy is limited to in-frame clones, with some not included. The sample holds more than 2,000,000 clones, approximately 95% seen once. Sequenced: naive CD4+ T cells from PBMCs. Subset here: CD45RA+ positively selected. The receptors shown here come from a man younger than 35 in good health. Some clones in this sample may be carry-over from other donors' samples.

The chain couples TRBV9 to TRBJ1-5; D unclear. V was shortened by 3 bases and J by 0 bases, with 16 bases between the two germline ends. Germline loops: CDR1 SGDLS, CDR2 YYNGEE. This CDR3 spans 17 amino acids. The CDR3 nucleotides are TGTGCCAGCAGCGCTGAAGAAGAGAAATATAGCAATCAGCCCCAGCATTTT. It encodes CASSAEEEKYSNQPQHF.

The J gene is TRBJ2-7, the V gene TRBV5-1; TRBD2 is a possible D gene (5 bases). Germline V gives CDR1 SGHRS, CDR2 YFSETQ. V shed 0 bases and J shed 4 bases, with 14 bases lying between them. The length of the CDR3 is 15 residues. In DNA form, the CDR3 reads TGCGCCAGCAGCTTGGAAGTTGGAGGAGGTTACGAGCAGTACTTC. Translation: CASSLEVGGGYEQYF.

This clone turned up a few times. The V and J genes are TRBV5-1 and TRBJ1-4; 7 bases are a match to TRBD1. V trimming: 4 bases; J trimming: 8 bases; junction bases outside the gene matches: 5. This CDR3 contains 13 residues. The germline CDR1 and CDR2 sequences are SGHRS and YFSETQ. CDR3 DNA sequence: TGCGCCAGCAGCCCGGGACAGCGGGAAAAACTGTTTTTT. Translating it yields CASSPGQREKLFF.

This chain links TRBV7-3 with TRBJ1-5; D remains unclear. V was trimmed by 5 bases and J by 4 bases, leaving 15 bases between them. Germline V CDR1 and CDR2: SGHTA, FQGTGA. The CDR3 sequence is 15 residues long. In DNA form, the CDR3 reads TGTGCCAGCAGCGCCGGCACGGCAAGGAATCAGCCCCAGCATTTT. Encoded protein: CASSAGTARNQPQHF.

The chain joins TRBV7-9 to TRBJ1-5; D is possibly TRBD1 (5 bases). The ends were cut back, 7 bases at V and 0 bases at J, with 19 bases in the middle. There are 17 residues in the CDR3. Looked up from germline, CDR1 is SEHNR and CDR2 is FQNEAQ (reference sequence). As DNA, the CDR3 is TGTGCCAGCACCTCCACAGGTGTTCATAATAGCAATCAGCCCCAGCATTTT. The encoded protein is CASTSTGVHNSNQPQHF. Together with reference TRBV7-9 and TRBJ1-5, the CDR3 gives the full variable domain: DTGVSQNPRHKITKRGQNVTFRCDPISEHNRLYWYRQTLGQGPEFLTYFQNEAQLEKSRLLSDRFSAERPKGSFSTLEIQRTEQGDSAMYLCASTSTGVHNSNQPQHFGDGTRLSIL.

This clone was observed once. The chain recombines TRBV9 with TRBJ2-3, with D perhaps TRBD1 (6 bases). The CDR3 has 14 amino acids. Between the trimmed V and J ends, which lost 3 bases and 6 bases, there was a span of 14 bases. CDR1 SGDLS and CDR2 YYNGEE come from the germline V gene. The chain's CDR3 is CASSGPPGADTQYF. CDR3 bases: TGTGCCAGCAGCGGTCCCCCAGGGGCGGATACGCAGTATTTT.

The V call is TRBV5-1, the J call TRBJ1-1; D gene unclear. V shed 4 bases and J shed 1 base, with 14 bases lying between them. CDR3 length: 15 residues. Looked up from germline, CDR1 is SGHRS and CDR2 is YFSETQ. The CDR3: CASSPITAGNTEAFF. The CDR3 DNA follows: TGCGCCAGCAGCCCCATAACGGCAGGGAACACTGAAGCTTTCTTT.

Notes on this clone: Other DNA sequences of this sample code for an identical CDR3. V gene TRBV5-4 combines with J gene TRBJ2-3; TRBD2 agrees at 9 bases. Per the germline V gene, CDR1 is SGHNT and CDR2 is YYREEE (reference sequence). CDR3 size: 16 residues. V trimming: 1 base; J trimming: 0 bases; junction bases outside the gene matches: 3. In nucleotides, the CDR3 is TGTGCCAGCAGCTTGAGACTAGCGGAAAGCACAGATACGCAGTATTTT. It encodes CASSLRLAESTDTQYF.

The chain carries TRBV28 and TRBJ2-7, with 7 bases lining up with TRBD2. Germline CDR1 and CDR2: MDHEN and SYDVKM. CDR3 size: 18 residues. The junction had 19 bases not matched to a gene; V was cut back by 5 bases and J by 3 bases. For the CDR3, the DNA is TGTGCCAGCAGTCCCCAGTCAGAGTGGGCTAGCGGAAACTACGAGCAGTACTTC. This encodes CASSPQSEWASGNYEQYF.

This clone was found a few times. The chain is built from TRBV27 and TRBJ1-5; D not resolved. This CDR3 is built from 12 residues. V was pared by 6 bases and J by 5 bases, with 8 bases between. CDR1 is MNHEY and CDR2 is SMNVEV in the germline V gene (reference sequence). The CDR3 sequence: CASSRLYQPQHF. The DNA of the CDR3 is TGTGCCAGCAGCCGGCTATATCAGCCCCAGCATTTT.

The V gene is TRBV18, the J gene TRBJ1-5, with D perhaps matching TRBD1 (6 bases). This CDR3 region has 16 residues. Germline values: CDR1 KGHSH, CDR2 LQKENI. The germline V and J ends were trimmed by 3 bases and 0 bases, with 12 bases remaining between them. The CDR3 is CASSPTEGGSNQPQHF. The CDR3 nucleotides are TGTGCCAGCTCACCTACGGAAGGGGGTAGCAATCAGCCCCAGCATTTT.

This clone occurred once. The rearrangement joins TRBV28 to TRBJ1-2, with D hard to call. Germline CDR1 is MDHEN and CDR2 is SYDVKM. The CDR3 loop spans 13 amino acids. The V end lost 7 bases, the J end lost 0 bases, and 9 bases lay between the germline ends. The CDR3 DNA sequence: TGTGCCAGCACTACTCAGACTAACTATGGCTACACCTTC. Translated, it gives CASTTQTNYGYTF.

The chain has TRBV9 and TRBJ2-1; 10 nucleotides agree with TRBD2. The CDR3 is made up of 16 amino acids. Germline V gives CDR1 SGDLS, CDR2 YYNGEE. V lost 4 bases, J lost 7 bases, and 11 bases stayed unmatched. The CDR3 DNA reads as TGTGCCAGCAGCCCGACAAGCGGGAGGGCCGGGAATGAGCAGTTCTTC. This translates into CASSPTSGRAGNEQFF.

On this clone: Other DNA sequences of this sample code for an identical CDR3. This rearrangement joins TRBV7-2 to TRBJ1-1, with D unresolved. Trimming cost V 4 bases and J 3 bases, with 3 bases left between them. In germline, CDR1 is SGHTA, CDR2 FQGNSA. The CDR3 sequence is 11 residues long. As DNA, the CDR3 is TGTGCCAGCAGCTATCACACTGAAGCTTTCTTT. Amino acid sequence: CASSYHTEAFF.

The CDR3 protein is CASSPMTGQGIETQYF. CDR3 nucleotide sequence: TGTGCCAGCTCACCCATGACGGGACAGGGAATTGAGACCCAGTACTTC. The chain joins TRBV18 to TRBJ2-5, with 9 bases identical to TRBD1. The CDR3 is 16 amino acids. The junction had 10 bases not matched to a gene; V was cut back by 3 bases and J by 5 bases. Per germline, CDR1 KGHSH and CDR2 LQKENI.

With regard to this clone: Additional DNA sequences in this sample encode the identical CDR3. CDR3 DNA: TGTGCCAGCAGCTTAGCGGGGGGCGTAGAGACCCAGTACTTC. Its translation: CASSLAGGVETQYF. This rearrangement joins TRBV7-9 to TRBJ2-5; D tentatively reads TRBD1 or TRBD2 (6 bases each). In germline, CDR1 is SEHNR, CDR2 FQNEAQ (reference sequence). Trimming removed 0 bases at V and 4 bases at J, with 9 bases between. The CDR3 covers 14 residues.

This chain links TRBV7-9 with TRBJ2-6, with D possibly being TRBD1 (5 bases). Germline V gives CDR1 SEHNR, CDR2 FQNEAQ (reference sequence). V lost 2 bases, J lost 4 bases, and 12 bases lay in between. The CDR3 has 16 residues. The CDR3 DNA sequence: TGTGCCAGCAGCTTAATTTCAGGGCCCGGGGCCAACGTCCTGACTTTC. Protein sequence: CASSLISGPGANVLTF.

The rearrangement joins TRBV6-6 to TRBJ2-7; TRBD2 is a possible D gene (5 bases). V was shortened by 5 bases and J by 0 bases, with 14 bases between the two germline ends. Germline V lookup: CDR1 MNHNY, CDR2 SVGAGI (reference sequence). The CDR3 is 15 amino acids. The CDR3 here is CASSRVLEISYEQYF. The CDR3 DNA reads TGTGCCAGCAGTCGAGTACTAGAGATCTCCTACGAGCAGTACTTC.

This clone was detected a few times. The chain couples TRBV19 to TRBJ1-5, with TRBD1 as a possible D gene (5 bases). V was shortened by 3 bases and J by 6 bases, with 12 bases between the two germline ends. CDR3 length: 14 amino acids. Per germline, CDR1 LNHDA and CDR2 SQIVND (reference sequence). The CDR3 spells CASSMAGVSQPQHF. CDR3 DNA sequence: TGTGCCAGTAGTATGGCGGGGGTTAGTCAGCCCCAGCATTTT. Full variable domain (rest looked up from reference TRBV19 and TRBJ1-5): DGGITQSPKYLFRKEGQNVTLSCEQNLNHDAMYWYRQDPGQGLRLIYYSQIVNDFQKGDIAEGYSVSREKKESFPLTVTSAQKNPTAFYLCASSMAGVSQPQHFGDGTRLSIL.

V is TRBV7-3 and J is TRBJ2-2, with no clear D. V was clipped by 5 bases and J by 4 bases, with 20 bases between them. CDR3 length: 17 amino acids. Germline CDR1 reads SGHTA; CDR2 reads FQGTGA. The CDR3 is CASSPQGTSWGTGELFF. CDR3 bases: TGTGCCAGCAGCCCCCAAGGCACCTCCTGGGGCACCGGGGAGCTGTTTTTT.

This chain joins TRBV9 and TRBJ2-4; 7 nucleotides align to TRBD1. Losses at the gene ends were 2 bases for V and 1 base for J; bases not matched to a gene: 6. Germline-derived CDR1 and CDR2 are SGDLS and YYNGEE. The CDR3 loop spans 16 amino acids. The CDR3 is CASSVQGEIAKNIQYF. In DNA, the CDR3 is TGTGCCAGCAGCGTCCAGGGGGAGATTGCCAAAAACATTCAGTACTTC.

This clone was seen a few times. The V call is TRBV7-9, the J call TRBJ2-2; no reliable D call. The CDR3 extends over 16 amino acids. Trimming removed 5 bases from V and 0 bases from J, with 13 bases in between. Germline lookup yields CDR1 SEHNR and CDR2 FQNEAQ (reference sequence). Here the CDR3 DNA reads TGTGCCAGCAGCCCCCGTCTTAAGCCGAACACCGGGGAGCTGTTTTTT. Its translation: CASSPRLKPNTGELFF.

The chain couples TRBV2 to TRBJ1-1; perhaps TRBD1 as D (5 bases). Germline V CDR1 and CDR2: SNHLY, FYNNEI. The CDR3 consists of 13 residues. Trimming removed 4 bases from V and 4 bases from J, with 10 bases in between. The CDR3 is CASSAEGPTEAFF. CDR3 in DNA: TGTGCCAGCAGTGCTGAGGGGCCCACTGAAGCTTTCTTT.

The chain has TRBV7-8 and TRBJ1-2; 10 bases map to TRBD1. The CDR3 runs 14 residues. Germline CDR1 reads SGHVS; CDR2 reads FQNEAQ. The ends lost 4 bases at V and 5 bases at J; junction bases unmatched: 4. The DNA of the CDR3 is TGTGCCAGCAGCTCCCGGGACAGGGGATATGGCTACACCTTC. Amino acids: CASSSRDRGYGYTF.

The gene calls are TRBV2 and TRBJ2-6, with 7 bases identical to TRBD1. Losses at the gene ends were 4 bases for V and 1 base for J; bases not matched to a gene: 1. This CDR3 contains 15 residues. The germline CDR1 and CDR2 sequences are SNHLY and FYNNEI. The CDR3: CASSGQGSGANVLTF. Written as DNA, the CDR3 is TGTGCCAGCAGTGGACAGGGATCTGGGGCCAACGTCCTGACTTTC.

About this clone itself: The sample has other DNA sequences that encode this CDR3 too. The chain links TRBV5-4 to TRBJ2-7; TRBD2 aligns across 9 bases. The V gene end was trimmed by 0 bases and the J gene end by 0 bases; junction bases not matched to a gene: 1. The CDR3 covers 15 residues. Germline CDR1 is SGHNT and CDR2 is YYREEE (reference sequence). CDR3: CASSLGLAASYEQYF. CDR3 DNA sequence: TGTGCCAGCAGCTTGGGACTAGCGGCCTCCTACGAGCAGTACTTC.

CDR3 sequence: CASRFGAQNTGELFF. The CDR3 nucleotides are TGTGCCAGCAGGTTCGGGGCCCAGAACACCGGGGAGCTGTTTTTT. The chain employs TRBV5-4 and TRBJ2-2; possibly TRBD1 or TRBD2 for D (5 bases each). The CDR3 extends over 15 amino acids. The germline CDR1 and CDR2 sequences are SGHNT and YYREEE (reference sequence). V shed 5 bases and J shed 1 base, with 12 bases lying between them.